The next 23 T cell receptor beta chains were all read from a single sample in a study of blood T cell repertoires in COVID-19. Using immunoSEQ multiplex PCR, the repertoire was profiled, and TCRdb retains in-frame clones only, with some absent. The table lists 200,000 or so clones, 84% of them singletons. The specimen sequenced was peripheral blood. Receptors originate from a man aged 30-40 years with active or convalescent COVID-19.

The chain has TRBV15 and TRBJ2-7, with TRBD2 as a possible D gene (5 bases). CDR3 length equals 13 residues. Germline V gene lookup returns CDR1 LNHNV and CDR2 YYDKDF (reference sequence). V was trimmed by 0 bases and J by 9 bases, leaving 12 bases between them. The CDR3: CATSRDPEGAQYV. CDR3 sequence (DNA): TGTGCCACCAGCAGAGATCCAGAGGGAGCGCAGTACGTC.

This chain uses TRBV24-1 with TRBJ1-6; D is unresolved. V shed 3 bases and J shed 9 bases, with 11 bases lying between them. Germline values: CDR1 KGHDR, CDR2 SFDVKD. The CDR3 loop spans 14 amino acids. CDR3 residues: CATSDPNSGSPLHF. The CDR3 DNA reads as TGTGCCACCAGTGATCCCAACTCGGGTTCACCCCTCCACTTT.

The DNA of the CDR3 is TGTGCCAGCAGCCAACTACAGGGCGCAGCTGATACGCAGTATTTT. Translating it yields CASSQLQGAADTQYF. The rearrangement uses TRBV14 and TRBJ2-3, with a possible D match to TRBD1 (6 bases). This CDR3 has 15 residues. Trimming removed 2 bases at V and 6 bases at J, with 15 bases between. The V gene's germline CDR1 is SGHDN and CDR2 FVKESK.

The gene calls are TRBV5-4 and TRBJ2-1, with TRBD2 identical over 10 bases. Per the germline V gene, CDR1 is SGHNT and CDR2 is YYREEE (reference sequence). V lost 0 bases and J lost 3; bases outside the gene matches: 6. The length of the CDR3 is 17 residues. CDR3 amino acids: CASSLDPSGGLYNEQFF. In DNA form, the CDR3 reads TGTGCCAGCAGCTTGGACCCTAGCGGGGGTCTCTACAATGAGCAGTTCTTC.

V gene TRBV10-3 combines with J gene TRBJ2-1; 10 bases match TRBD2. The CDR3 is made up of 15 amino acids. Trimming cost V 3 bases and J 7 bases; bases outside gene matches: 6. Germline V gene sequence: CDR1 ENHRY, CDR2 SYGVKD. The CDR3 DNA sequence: TGTGCCATCAGTGAAGTAGCGGGAGGAATAAATGAGCAGTTCTTC. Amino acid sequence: CAISEVAGGINEQFF.

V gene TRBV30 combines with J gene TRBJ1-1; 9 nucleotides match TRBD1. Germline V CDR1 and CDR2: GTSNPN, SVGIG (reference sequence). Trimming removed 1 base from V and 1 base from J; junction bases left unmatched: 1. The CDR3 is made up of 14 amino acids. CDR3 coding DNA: TGTGCCTGGAGTGGGACAGGGGCGAACACTGAAGCTTTCTTT. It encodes CAWSGTGANTEAFF.

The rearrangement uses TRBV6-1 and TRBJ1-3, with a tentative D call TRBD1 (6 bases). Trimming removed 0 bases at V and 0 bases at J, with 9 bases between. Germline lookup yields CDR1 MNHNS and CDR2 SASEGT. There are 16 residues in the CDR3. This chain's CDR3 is CASSEAQGDSGNTIYF. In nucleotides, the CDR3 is TGTGCCAGCAGTGAAGCACAGGGAGACTCTGGAAACACCATATATTTT.

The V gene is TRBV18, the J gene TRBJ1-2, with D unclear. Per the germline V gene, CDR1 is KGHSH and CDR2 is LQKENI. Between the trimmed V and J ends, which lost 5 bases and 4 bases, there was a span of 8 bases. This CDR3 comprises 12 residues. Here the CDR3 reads CASSGIIYGYTF. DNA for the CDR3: TGTGCCAGCTCAGGCATCATCTATGGCTACACCTTC.

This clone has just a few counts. Here the CDR3 DNA reads TGCGCCAGCAGCTTGGGGGGGAGGACAGGGGACGAGCAGTACGTC. It translates to CASSLGGRTGDEQYV. V gene TRBV5-1 combines with J gene TRBJ2-7, with TRBD1 matching 9 bases. The CDR3 has 15 residues. CDR1 is SGHRS, CDR2 YFSETQ, per germline. V lost 0 bases and J lost 5; bases outside the gene matches: 6.

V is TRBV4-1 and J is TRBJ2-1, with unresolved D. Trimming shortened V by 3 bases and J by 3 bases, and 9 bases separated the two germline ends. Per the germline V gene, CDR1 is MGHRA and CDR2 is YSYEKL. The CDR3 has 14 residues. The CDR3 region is CASSHMAGYNEQFF. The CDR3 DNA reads TGCGCCAGCAGCCACATGGCAGGCTACAATGAGCAGTTCTTC.

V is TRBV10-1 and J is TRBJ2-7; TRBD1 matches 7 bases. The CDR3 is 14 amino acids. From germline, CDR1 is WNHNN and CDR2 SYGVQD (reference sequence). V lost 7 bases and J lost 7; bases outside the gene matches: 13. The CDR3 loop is CASTPSGGQNEQYF. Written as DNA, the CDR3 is TGCGCCAGCACCCCCTCAGGGGGACAGAATGAGCAGTACTTC.

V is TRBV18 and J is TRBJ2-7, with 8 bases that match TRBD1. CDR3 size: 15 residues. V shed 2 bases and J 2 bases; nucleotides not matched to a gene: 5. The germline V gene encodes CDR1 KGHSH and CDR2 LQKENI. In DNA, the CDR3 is TGTGCCAGCTCACCAGGACAGGGAACGACCTACGAGCAGTACTTC. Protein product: CASSPGQGTTYEQYF.

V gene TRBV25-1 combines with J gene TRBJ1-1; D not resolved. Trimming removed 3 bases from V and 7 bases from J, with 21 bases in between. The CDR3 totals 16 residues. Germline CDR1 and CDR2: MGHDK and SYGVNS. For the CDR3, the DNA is TGTGCCAGCAGTGATTCCAGCCTGACGGAGACTGTTGAAGCTTTCTTT. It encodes CASSDSSLTETVEAFF.

CDR3: CASSKGQSGGTYEQYF. CDR3 bases: TGTGCCAGTAGCAAGGGACAATCGGGAGGAACCTACGAGCAGTACTTC. The chain couples TRBV19 to TRBJ2-7; D may be TRBD2 (7 bases). The V gene's germline CDR1 is LNHDA and CDR2 SQIVND (reference sequence). Trimming removed 6 bases from V and 2 bases from J, with 20 bases in between. The CDR3 spans 16 residues.

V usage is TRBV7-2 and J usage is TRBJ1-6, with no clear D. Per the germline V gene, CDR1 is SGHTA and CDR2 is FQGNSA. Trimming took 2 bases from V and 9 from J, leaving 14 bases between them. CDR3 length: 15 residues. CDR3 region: CASSLQPGSSSPLHF. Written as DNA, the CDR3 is TGTGCCAGCAGCTTACAACCGGGGTCAAGTTCACCCCTCCACTTT.

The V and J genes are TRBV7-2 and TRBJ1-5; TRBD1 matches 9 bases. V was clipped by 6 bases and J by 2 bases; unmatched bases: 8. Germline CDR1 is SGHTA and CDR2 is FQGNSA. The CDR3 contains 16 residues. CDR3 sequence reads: CASSRRTGDGNQPQHF. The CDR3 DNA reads TGTGCCAGCAGTCGCCGGACAGGGGACGGCAATCAGCCCCAGCATTTT.

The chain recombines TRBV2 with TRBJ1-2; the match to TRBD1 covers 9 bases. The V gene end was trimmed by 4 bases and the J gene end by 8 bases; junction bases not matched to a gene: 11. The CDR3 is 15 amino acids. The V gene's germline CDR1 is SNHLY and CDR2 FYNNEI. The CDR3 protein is CASSVMMGQGWGYTF. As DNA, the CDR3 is TGTGCCAGCAGTGTTATGATGGGACAGGGATGGGGCTACACCTTC.

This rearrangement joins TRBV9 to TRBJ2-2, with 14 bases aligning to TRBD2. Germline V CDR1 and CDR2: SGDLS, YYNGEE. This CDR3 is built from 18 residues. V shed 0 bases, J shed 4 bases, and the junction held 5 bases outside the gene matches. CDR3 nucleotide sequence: TGTGCCAGCAGCGTAGGACTAGCGGGAGGGGGGCCCACCGGGGAGCTGTTTTTT. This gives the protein CASSVGLAGGGPTGELFF.

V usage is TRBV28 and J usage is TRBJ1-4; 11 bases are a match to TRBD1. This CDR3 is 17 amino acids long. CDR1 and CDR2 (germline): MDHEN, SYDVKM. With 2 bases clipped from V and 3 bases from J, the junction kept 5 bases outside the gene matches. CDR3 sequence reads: CASSLPGQGVSNEKLFF. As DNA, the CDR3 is TGTGCCAGCAGTTTACCGGGACAGGGGGTTTCTAATGAAAAACTGTTTTTT.

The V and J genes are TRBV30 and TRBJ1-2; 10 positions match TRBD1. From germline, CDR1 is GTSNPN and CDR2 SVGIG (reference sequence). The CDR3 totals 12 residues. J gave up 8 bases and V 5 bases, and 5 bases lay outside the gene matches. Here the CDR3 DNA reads TGTGCCTGGGACGGACAGGGGGACGGCTACACCTTC. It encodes CAWDGQGDGYTF. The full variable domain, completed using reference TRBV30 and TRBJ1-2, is SQTIHQWPATLVQPVGSPLSLECTVEGTSNPNLYWYRQAAGRGLQLLFYSVGIGQISSEVPQNLSASRPQDRQFILSSKKLLLSDSGFYLCAWDGQGDGYTFGSGTRLTVV.

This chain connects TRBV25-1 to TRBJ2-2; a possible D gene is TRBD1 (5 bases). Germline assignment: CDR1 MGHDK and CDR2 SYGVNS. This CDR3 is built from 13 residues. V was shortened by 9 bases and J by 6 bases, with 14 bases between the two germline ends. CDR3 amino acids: CASSFQGAGELFF. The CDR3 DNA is TGTGCCAGTTCCTTCCAGGGTGCCGGGGAGCTGTTTTTT.

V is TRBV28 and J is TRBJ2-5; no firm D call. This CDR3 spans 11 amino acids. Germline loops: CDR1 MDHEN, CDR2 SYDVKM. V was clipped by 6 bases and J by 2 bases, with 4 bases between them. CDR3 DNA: TGTGCCAGCAGACTACAAGAGACCCAGTACTTC. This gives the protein CASRLQETQYF.

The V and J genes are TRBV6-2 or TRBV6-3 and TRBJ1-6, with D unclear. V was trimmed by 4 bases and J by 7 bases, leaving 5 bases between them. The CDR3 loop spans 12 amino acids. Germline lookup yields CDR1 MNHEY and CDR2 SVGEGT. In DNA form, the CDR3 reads TGTGCCAGCAGTTGGGAGAATTCACCCCTCCACTTT. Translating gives CASSWENSPLHF.